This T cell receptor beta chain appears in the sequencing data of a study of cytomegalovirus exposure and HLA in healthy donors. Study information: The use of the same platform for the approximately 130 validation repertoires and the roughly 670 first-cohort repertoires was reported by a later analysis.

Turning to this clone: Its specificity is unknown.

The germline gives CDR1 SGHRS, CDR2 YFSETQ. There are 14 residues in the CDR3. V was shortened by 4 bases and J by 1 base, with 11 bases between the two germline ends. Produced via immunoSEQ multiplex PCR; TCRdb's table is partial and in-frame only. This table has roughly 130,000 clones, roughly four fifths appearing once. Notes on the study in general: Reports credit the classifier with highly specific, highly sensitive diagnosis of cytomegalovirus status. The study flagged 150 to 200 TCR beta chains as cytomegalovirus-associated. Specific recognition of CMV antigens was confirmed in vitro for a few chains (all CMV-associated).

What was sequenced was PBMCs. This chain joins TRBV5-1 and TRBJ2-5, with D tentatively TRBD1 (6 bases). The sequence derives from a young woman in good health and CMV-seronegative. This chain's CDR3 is CASSAGTLQETQYF. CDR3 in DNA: TGCGCCAGCAGCGCCGGGACACTCCAAGAGACCCAGTACTTC.